This TCR beta chain emerged from a study of T cells in localized non-small cell lung cancer. Per the germline V gene, CDR1 is MNHEY and CDR2 is SMNVEV (reference sequence). The CDR3 covers 13 residues. V lost 6 bases, J lost 4 bases, and 11 bases lay in between. Repertoires were generated with immunoSEQ multiplex PCR, while TCRdb's copy carries only in-frame clones and drops some. The data contain 30,000 to 40,000 clones, 78% of them seen just once; the ten biggest clones take up around 34%. Concerning this clone: Its target is not known.

The study, taken as a whole, reports: The study sequenced only one region of the tumor. As a result, intratumor heterogeneity could not be excluded and remains possible. Uninvolved adjacent lung had higher T cell clonality than tumor and all other tissues.

Specimen: peripheral blood, collected before any cancer treatment. This TCR was sampled from a male donor at least 60 years old with stage II squamous cell lung carcinoma. The chain recombines TRBV27 with TRBJ2-3; tentatively, D is TRBD2 (5 bases). The CDR3 sequence is CASSRGSPDTQYF. The CDR3 DNA is TGTGCCAGCAGCCGGGGTTCCCCAGATACGCAGTATTTT.